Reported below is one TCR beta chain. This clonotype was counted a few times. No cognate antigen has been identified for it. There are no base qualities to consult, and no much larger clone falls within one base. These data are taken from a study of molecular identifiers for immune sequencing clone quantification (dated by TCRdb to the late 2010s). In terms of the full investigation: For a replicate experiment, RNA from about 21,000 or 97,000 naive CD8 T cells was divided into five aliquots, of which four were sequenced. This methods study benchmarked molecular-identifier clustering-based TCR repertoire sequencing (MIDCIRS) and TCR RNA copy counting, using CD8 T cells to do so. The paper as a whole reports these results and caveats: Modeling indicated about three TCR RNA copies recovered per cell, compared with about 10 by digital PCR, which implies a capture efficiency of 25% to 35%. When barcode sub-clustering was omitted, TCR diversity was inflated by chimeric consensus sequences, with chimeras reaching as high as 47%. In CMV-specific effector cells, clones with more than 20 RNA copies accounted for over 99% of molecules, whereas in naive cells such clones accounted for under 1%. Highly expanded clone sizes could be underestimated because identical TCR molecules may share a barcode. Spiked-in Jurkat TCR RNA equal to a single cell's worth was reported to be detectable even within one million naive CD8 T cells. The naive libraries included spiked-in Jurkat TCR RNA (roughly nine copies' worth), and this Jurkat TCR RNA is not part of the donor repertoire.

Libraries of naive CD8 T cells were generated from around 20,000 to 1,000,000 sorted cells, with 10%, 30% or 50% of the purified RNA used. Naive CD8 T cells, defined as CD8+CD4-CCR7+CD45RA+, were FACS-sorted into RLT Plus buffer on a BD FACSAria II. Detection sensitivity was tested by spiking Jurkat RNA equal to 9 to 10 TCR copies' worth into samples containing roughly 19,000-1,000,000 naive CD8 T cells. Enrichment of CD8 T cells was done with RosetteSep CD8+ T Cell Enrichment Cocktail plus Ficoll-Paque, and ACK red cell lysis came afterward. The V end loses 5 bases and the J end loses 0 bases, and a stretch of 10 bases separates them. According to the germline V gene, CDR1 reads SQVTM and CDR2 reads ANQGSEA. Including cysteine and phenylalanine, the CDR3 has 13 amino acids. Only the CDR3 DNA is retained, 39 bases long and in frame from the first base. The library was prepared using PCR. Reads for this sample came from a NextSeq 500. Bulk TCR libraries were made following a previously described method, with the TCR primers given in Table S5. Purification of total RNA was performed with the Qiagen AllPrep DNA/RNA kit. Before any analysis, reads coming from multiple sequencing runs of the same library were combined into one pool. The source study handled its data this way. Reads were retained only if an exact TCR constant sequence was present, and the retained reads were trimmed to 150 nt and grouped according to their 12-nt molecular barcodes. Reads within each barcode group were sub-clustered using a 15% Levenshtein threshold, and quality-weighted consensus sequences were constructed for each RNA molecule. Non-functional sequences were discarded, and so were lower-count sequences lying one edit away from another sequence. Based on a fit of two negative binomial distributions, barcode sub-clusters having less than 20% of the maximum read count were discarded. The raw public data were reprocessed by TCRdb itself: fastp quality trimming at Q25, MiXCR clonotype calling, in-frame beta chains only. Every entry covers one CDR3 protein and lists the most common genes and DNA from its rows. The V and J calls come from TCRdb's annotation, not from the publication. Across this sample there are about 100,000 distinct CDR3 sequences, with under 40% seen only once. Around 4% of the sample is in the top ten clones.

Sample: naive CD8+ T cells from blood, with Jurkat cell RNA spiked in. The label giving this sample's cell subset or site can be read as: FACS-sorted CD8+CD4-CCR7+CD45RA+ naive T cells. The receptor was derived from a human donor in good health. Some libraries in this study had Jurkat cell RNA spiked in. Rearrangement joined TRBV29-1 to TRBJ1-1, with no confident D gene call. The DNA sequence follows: TGCAGCGTTCTAGGCACCCTGAACACTGAAGCTTTCTTT. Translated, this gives CSVLGTLNTEAFF. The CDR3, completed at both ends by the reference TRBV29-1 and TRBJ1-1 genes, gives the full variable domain SAVISQKPSRDICQRGTSLTIQCQVDSQVTMMFWYRQQPGQSLTLIATANQGSEATYESGFVIDKFPISRPNLTFSTLTVSNMSPEDSSIYLCSVLGTLNTEAFFGQGTRLTVV.